The 3 T cell receptor beta chains below come from one sample, sequenced in a study of OX40 agonist ivuxolimab in advanced cancers. Only in-frame clones appear in the TCRdb table, and some are missing; sequencing was by immunoSEQ multiplex PCR. The repertoire holds around 50,000 clones, with 75% to 85% as singletons. Sequencing used CD4+ or CD8+ T cells sorted from blood, obtained in a trial of the OX40 agonist ivuxolimab. These receptors were collected from an adult with an advanced solid tumor such as melanoma, head and neck, liver or kidney cancer.

This clone is a singleton in its sample. The genes are TRBV6-5 and TRBJ2-7; D is uncertain. The CDR3 is 15 amino acids. The ends were cut back, 6 bases at V and 2 bases at J, with 17 bases in the middle. Germline loops: CDR1 MNHEY, CDR2 SVGAGI. Written as DNA, the CDR3 is TGTGCCAGCAGGGCTACAGCGACGAGAACCTACGAGCAGTACTTC. It yields the protein CASRATATRTYEQYF.

V gene TRBV6-1 combines with J gene TRBJ2-7; D is uncertain. Trimming took off 1 base at V and 3 bases at J, with 10 bases between the two ends. CDR3 length: 14 residues. The germline gives CDR1 MNHNS, CDR2 SASEGT. CDR3 DNA sequence: TGTGCCAGCAGTGAAGAACGGGCCAGCTACGAGCAGTACTTC. It codes for CASSEERASYEQYF.

J is TRBJ2-7 and V is TRBV10-3; D may be TRBD1 or TRBD2 (6 bases each). This CDR3 has 14 amino acids. The germline V gene encodes CDR1 ENHRY and CDR2 SYGVKD. The ends were cut back, 0 bases at V and 5 bases at J, with 11 bases in the middle. The CDR3 region has the DNA TGTGCCATCAGTGAGTCAGGAGGGGACAACGAGCAGTACTTC. Protein: CAISESGGDNEQYF.